These 17 T cell receptor beta chains share one sample of origin, sequenced in a study of blood T cell repertoires in COVID-19. Method: immunoSEQ multiplex PCR; TCRdb's copy keeps in-frame clones and lacks some. The table includes about 250,000 clones, 70% to 90% detected once. The sample taken for sequencing was peripheral blood. These receptors were collected from a man of 80 years or more with acute or convalescent COVID-19.

The chain recombines TRBV9 with TRBJ1-5; possible D gene TRBD1, 5 bases. V gave up 0 bases and J gave up 7 bases, with 14 bases separating them. This CDR3 region has 15 residues. Germline CDR1 reads SGDLS; CDR2 reads YYNGEE. CDR3 bases: TGTGCCAGCAGCGTAGGCGGCGGGGCCCAACAGCCCCAGCATTTT. Encoded protein: CASSVGGGAQQPQHF.

This chain joins TRBV7-6 and TRBJ2-2; tentative D call: TRBD2 (8 bases). The CDR3 loop spans 17 amino acids. CDR1 is SGHVS, CDR2 FNYEAQ, per germline. V lost 5 bases to trimming and J lost 3 bases, with 19 bases between them. The CDR3 nucleotides are TGTGCCAGCAGCCCCACGGGAGGGGGCGGGTACACCGGGGAGCTGTTTTTT. Its translation: CASSPTGGGGYTGELFF.

The chain couples TRBV10-1 to TRBJ1-3; TRBD1 might be the D (5 bases). V lost 10 bases, J lost 1 base, and 14 bases lay in between. The CDR3 is 14 amino acids. Germline CDR1 and CDR2: WNHNN and SYGVQD (reference sequence). The CDR3 DNA follows: TGCGCCAACTTGACAGCGGGATCTGGAAACACCATATATTTT. It yields the protein CANLTAGSGNTIYF.

The chain joins TRBV10-2 to TRBJ2-7, with TRBD2 as a possible D gene (6 bases). This CDR3 contains 12 residues. Germline V gene sequence: CDR1 WSHSY, CDR2 SAAADI. The V gene lost 10 bases and the J gene lost 4 bases, with 14 bases spanning the gap. The CDR3 reads CATRGNNYEQYF. CDR3 bases: TGCGCCACGCGGGGTAATAATTACGAGCAGTACTTC.

This rearrangement joins TRBV7-2 to TRBJ1-6; a weak D match, TRBD1 (5 bases). Germline V gene data show CDR1 as SGHTA and CDR2 as FQGNSA. Trimming took off 1 base at V and 9 bases at J, with 13 bases between the two ends. The CDR3 has 15 residues. The CDR3 spells CASSLEVGATSPLHF. CDR3 DNA sequence: TGTGCCAGCAGCTTAGAGGTAGGGGCTACTTCACCCCTCCACTTT.

This chain uses TRBV3-1 (or the pseudogene TRBV3-2) with TRBJ1-5, with unresolved D. Germline V gene lookup returns CDR1 LGHDT and CDR2 YNNKEL (reference sequence). The CDR3 spans 14 residues. Trimming stripped 0 bases from V and 2 bases from J, with 5 bases between. The CDR3 loop is CASSQDQGNQPQHF. The CDR3 coding sequence is TGTGCCAGCAGCCAAGATCAGGGCAATCAGCCCCAGCATTTT.

This clone was observed once. The chain links TRBV7-2 to TRBJ2-3; 8 bases match TRBD2. The germline V gene encodes CDR1 SGHTA and CDR2 FQGNSA. V was pared by 5 bases and J by 5 bases, with 9 bases of the junction left unmatched. This CDR3 is 15 amino acids long. The DNA of the CDR3 is TGTGCCAGCAGCCTGAGCGGGAGATGGGGAGATACGCAGTATTTT. Protein product: CASSLSGRWGDTQYF.

The J gene is TRBJ1-5, the V gene TRBV5-1; tentatively, D is TRBD1 (6 bases). CDR1 is SGHRS, CDR2 YFSETQ, per germline. The germline V and J ends were trimmed by 2 bases and 5 bases, with 14 bases remaining between them. The CDR3 runs to 15 residues. CDR3 nucleotide sequence: TGCGCCAGCAGCTTAGACAGGAGTGGCGATCAGCCCCAGCATTTT. Translating it yields CASSLDRSGDQPQHF.

This sequence joins TRBV7-7 and TRBJ1-4; TRBD1 matches 7 bases. The CDR3 is 13 amino acids. With V trimmed by 5 bases and J by 5 bases, 2 bases remained unmatched. CDR1 is SSHAT and CDR2 is FNYEAQ in the germline V gene (reference sequence). As DNA, the CDR3 is TGTGCCAGCAGCCGGGACAGCAATGAAAAACTGTTTTTT. Amino acids: CASSRDSNEKLFF. Together with reference TRBV7-7 and TRBJ1-4, the CDR3 gives the full variable domain: GAGVSQSPRYKVTKRGQDVTLRCDPISSHATLYWYQQALGQGPEFLTYFNYEAQPDKSGLPSDRFSAERPEGSISTLTIQRTEQRDSAMYRCASSRDSNEKLFFGSGTQLSVL.

The chain carries TRBV6-2 or TRBV6-3 and TRBJ2-1, with 13 bases fitting TRBD2. V gave up 6 bases and J gave up 7 bases; unmatched junction bases: 6. The CDR3 spans 15 residues. Germline V CDR1 and CDR2: MNHEY, SVGEGT. The CDR3 region has the DNA TGTGCCAGCAGCTCCGGGACTAGCGGGAAAAATGAGCAGTTCTTC. It is translated as CASSSGTSGKNEQFF.

This clone appeared a few times. The V call is TRBV6-5, the J call TRBJ1-5, with D possibly being TRBD1 (5 bases). Between the trimmed V and J ends, which lost 7 bases and 6 bases, there was a span of 13 bases. Germline loops: CDR1 MNHEY, CDR2 SVGAGI. This CDR3 spans 13 amino acids. CDR3 DNA: TGTGCCAGCAAGCGAGGGGAGGGTCAGCCCCAGCATTTT. It specifies CASKRGEGQPQHF.

The chain couples TRBV11-2 to TRBJ2-7; TRBD1 matches at 7 bases. The CDR3 totals 13 residues. Germline CDR1 reads SGHAT; CDR2 reads FQNNGV. The V gene end was trimmed by 6 bases and the J gene end by 3 bases; junction bases not matched to a gene: 5. The chain's CDR3 is CASSRDRDYEQYF. CDR3 in DNA: TGTGCCAGCAGTCGGGACAGAGACTACGAGCAGTACTTC.

The chain carries TRBV15 and TRBJ2-1; 7 bases align to TRBD2. Losses at the gene ends were 1 base for V and 7 bases for J; bases not matched to a gene: 10. CDR1 LNHNV and CDR2 YYDKDF come from the germline V gene (reference sequence). This CDR3 comprises 16 residues. The CDR3 reads CATSRGDGGSVNEQFF. CDR3 DNA: TGTGCCACCAGCAGAGGAGACGGCGGGAGTGTTAATGAGCAGTTCTTC.

The CDR3 DNA follows: TGTGCCAGCAGTTACCCCGGGACTTACCAGTTCTTC. Translated, it gives CASSYPGTYQFF. The V call is TRBV6-2 or TRBV6-3, the J call TRBJ2-1, with TRBD2 as a possible D gene (6 bases). Per germline, CDR1 MNHEY and CDR2 SVGEGT. V lost 2 bases and J 13 bases, leaving 12 bases between the germline ends. This CDR3 is built from 12 residues.

This clone has just one count. The chain recombines TRBV9 with TRBJ2-3; 10 bases match TRBD1. J was trimmed by 1 base and V by 3 bases; bases with no gene match: 5. Germline V CDR1 and CDR2: SGDLS, YYNGEE. CDR3 size: 16 residues. CDR3 region: CASSAGQGRGTDTQYF. For the CDR3, the DNA is TGTGCCAGCAGCGCGGGACAGGGGAGGGGCACAGATACGCAGTATTTT. The full variable domain, in which reference TRBV9 and TRBJ2-3 provide the parts outside the CDR3, is DSGVTQTPKHLITATGQRVTLRCSPRSGDLSVYWYQQSLDQGLQFLIQYYNGEERAKGNILERFSAQQFPDLHSELNLSSLELGDSALYFCASSAGQGRGTDTQYFGPGTRLTVL.

The CDR3 spells CASSLTGTLAKNIQYF. In DNA form, the CDR3 reads TGTGCCAGCTCATTAACAGGGACCTTAGCCAAAAACATTCAGTACTTC. The J gene is TRBJ2-4, the V gene TRBV18, with D perhaps TRBD1 (6 bases). V was trimmed by 5 bases and J by 0 bases, leaving 14 bases between them. Germline assignment: CDR1 KGHSH and CDR2 LQKENI. The CDR3 is made up of 16 amino acids.

This clone turned up a few times. The chain combines TRBV6-6 with TRBJ1-2; D possibly corresponds to TRBD1 (5 bases). The CDR3 consists of 13 residues. The germline V gene encodes CDR1 MNHNY and CDR2 SVGAGI (reference sequence). V was cut by 6 bases and J by 5 bases, with 13 bases left in between. The CDR3 sequence: CASRSGTQYGYTF. The CDR3 nucleotides read TGTGCCAGCAGGTCCGGGACTCAATATGGCTACACCTTC.